This TCR beta chain was recorded in a study of T cell responses to AZD1222 COVID-19 vaccine. The data were produced by immunoSEQ multiplex PCR, yet TCRdb's version contains in-frame clones alone and is incomplete. This sample has tens of thousands of clones, with 60% to 85% found just once. The CDR3 covers 18 residues. The V gene end was trimmed by 5 bases and the J gene end by 5 bases; junction bases not matched to a gene: 13. Germline CDR1 SGHAT, CDR2 FQNNGV. Sequences were derived from peripheral blood, sampled 28 days after the second AZD1222 dose. The clonotype comes from an adult who received the AZD1222 COVID-19 vaccine. The chain employs TRBV11-2 and TRBJ2-5, with TRBD2 matching 14 bases. This CDR3 is CASSPGTSGGSGVETQYF. In nucleotides, the CDR3 is TGTGCCAGCAGCCCTGGGACTAGCGGGGGATCAGGGGTGGAGACCCAGTACTTC.